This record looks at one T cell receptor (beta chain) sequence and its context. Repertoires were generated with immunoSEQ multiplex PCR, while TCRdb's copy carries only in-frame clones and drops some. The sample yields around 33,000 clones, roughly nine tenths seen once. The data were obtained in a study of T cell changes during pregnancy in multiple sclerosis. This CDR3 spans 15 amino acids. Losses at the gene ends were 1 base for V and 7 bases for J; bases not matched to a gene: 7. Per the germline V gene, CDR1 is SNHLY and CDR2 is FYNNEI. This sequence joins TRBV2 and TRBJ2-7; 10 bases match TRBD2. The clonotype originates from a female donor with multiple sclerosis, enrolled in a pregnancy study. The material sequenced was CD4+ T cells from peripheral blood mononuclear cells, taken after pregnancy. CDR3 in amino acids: CASSEGLAGVGEQYF. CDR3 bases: TGTGCCAGCAGTGAAGGGCTAGCGGGAGTGGGAGAGCAGTACTTC.